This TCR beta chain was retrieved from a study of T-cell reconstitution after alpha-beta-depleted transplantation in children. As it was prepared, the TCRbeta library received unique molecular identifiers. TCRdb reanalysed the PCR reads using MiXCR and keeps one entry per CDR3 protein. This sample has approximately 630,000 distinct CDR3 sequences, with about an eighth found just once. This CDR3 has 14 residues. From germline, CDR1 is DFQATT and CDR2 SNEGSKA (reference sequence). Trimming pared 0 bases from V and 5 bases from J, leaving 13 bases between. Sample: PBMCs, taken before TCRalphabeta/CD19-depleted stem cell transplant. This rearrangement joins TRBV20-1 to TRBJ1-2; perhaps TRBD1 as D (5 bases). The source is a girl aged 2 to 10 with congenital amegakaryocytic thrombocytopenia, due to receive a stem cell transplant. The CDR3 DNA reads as TGCAGTGCTAGAGACGTCCGGGACGTATATGGCTACACCTTC. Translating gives CSARDVRDVYGYTF.